The 24 T cell receptor beta chains below were found in one sample sequenced in a study of a mutant IDH1 vaccine in newly diagnosed glioma. These receptors have no identified antigens. Repertoires were generated with immunoSEQ multiplex PCR, while TCRdb's copy carries only in-frame clones and drops some. This sample yields 60,000 to 100,000 clones, of which about 85% are seen a single time; 0.6% to 0.95% belongs to the top ten. The time point: week 23, last vaccination. Each dose delivered 300 ug of mutant IDH1 20-mer peptide subcutaneously with imiquimod. Material: PBMCs, obtained from a glioma patient whose treatment included an IDH1 peptide vaccine. Every receptor here comes from a woman between 50 and 59 years old with glioma.

The rearrangement joins TRBV7-6 to TRBJ2-7; the match to TRBD2 covers 7 bases. Unmatched junction bases numbered 6, after V lost 4 bases and J lost 6 bases. CDR3 length equals 13 residues. From germline, CDR1 is SGHVS and CDR2 FNYEAQ. CDR3 sequence reads: CASSSARGVEQYF. The DNA of the CDR3 is TGTGCCAGCAGCTCTGCCCGGGGGGTCGAGCAGTACTTC.

The chain joins TRBV29-1 to TRBJ2-1; the match to TRBD2 covers 7 bases. This CDR3 is built from 17 residues. Germline-derived CDR1 and CDR2 are SQVTM and ANQGSEA. The trim removed 3 bases at V and 0 bases at J, leaving 11 bases unmatched. The CDR3 sequence is CSVDGLAEGSSYNEQFF. The CDR3 DNA reads TGCAGCGTTGACGGGCTAGCGGAGGGGAGCTCCTACAATGAGCAGTTCTTC.

The chain joins TRBV7-3 to TRBJ2-2; D not resolved. Looked up from germline, CDR1 is SGHTA and CDR2 is FQGTGA. V dropped 5 bases and J dropped 8 bases, with 15 bases sitting between them. The CDR3 runs to 14 residues. The CDR3 protein is CASSARTDRGELFF. DNA of the CDR3: TGTGCCAGCAGCGCCCGGACCGATCGGGGGGAGCTGTTTTTT.

The rearrangement links TRBV9 to TRBJ2-1; the match to TRBD2 covers 8 bases. V was pared by 0 bases and J by 10 bases, with 9 bases of the junction left unmatched. Germline-derived CDR1 and CDR2 are SGDLS and YYNGEE. The CDR3 is made up of 15 amino acids. CDR3 sequence: CASSVEAGVSPEQFF. The CDR3 DNA follows: TGTGCCAGCAGCGTAGAAGCGGGAGTGAGTCCGGAGCAGTTCTTC. The variable domain in full, completed from reference TRBV9 and TRBJ2-1, reads DSGVTQTPKHLITATGQRVTLRCSPRSGDLSVYWYQQSLDQGLQFLIQYYNGEERAKGNILERFSAQQFPDLHSELNLSSLELGDSALYFCASSVEAGVSPEQFFGPGTRLTVL.

This clone occurred a few times. CDR3 sequence (DNA): TGTGCCAGCAGTTTAACCACCGGGGAGCTGTTTTTT. This sequence encodes CASSLTTGELFF. The chain combines TRBV27 with TRBJ2-2, with no clear D. The V and J ends lost 2 bases and 4 bases respectively, with 2 bases between them. Germline CDR1 reads MNHEY; CDR2 reads SMNVEV (reference sequence). The length of the CDR3 is 12 residues.

The genes are TRBV10-2 and TRBJ2-5, with 8 bases fitting TRBD1. The CDR3 spans 13 residues. CDR1 and CDR2 (germline): WSHSY, SAAADI. Germline trimming cut 7 bases from V and 1 base from J; bases unmatched to any gene: 2. CDR3 sequence reads: CASTGQAQETQYF. In DNA, the CDR3 is TGCGCCAGCACGGGACAGGCCCAAGAGACCCAGTACTTC.

Details on this clone: Since no conserved phenylalanine or tryptophan closes the CDR3, a read error is the likely cause. Because the CDR3's place on the DNA is in doubt, the DNA is left out and the CDR3 is given as listed by TCRdb. This chain uses TRBV18 with TRBJ1-6. Per the germline V gene, CDR1 is KGHSH and CDR2 is LQKENI. The CDR3 is 8 residues long, counting both termini. The CDR3 is CASSQQGG.

V gene TRBV23-1 combines with J gene TRBJ1-4; D is uncertain. TRBV23-1 counts as an open reading frame of uncertain function. Trimming removed 4 bases from V and 8 bases from J, with 11 bases in between. The CDR3 runs to 13 residues. In DNA form, the CDR3 reads TGCGCCAGCAGTCGGGTCCCAAAGGAAAAACTGTTTTTT. Translating gives CASSRVPKEKLFF.

V usage is TRBV29-1 and J usage is TRBJ2-1; D perhaps matches TRBD2 (5 bases). V was cut by 1 base and J by 2 bases, with 9 bases left in between. This CDR3 region has 14 residues. Germline-derived CDR1 and CDR2 are SQVTM and ANQGSEA. CDR3 DNA sequence: TGCAGCGTTGAAGCGGGATACACCTACAATGAGCAGTTCTTC. Its protein is CSVEAGYTYNEQFF.

The chain joins TRBV9 to TRBJ2-1; 14 nucleotides agree with TRBD2. Germline V gene sequence: CDR1 SGDLS, CDR2 YYNGEE. V shed 1 base, J shed 1 base, and the junction held 13 bases outside the gene matches. The CDR3 has 21 amino acids. The CDR3 nucleotides are TGTGCCAGCAGCGTAACGAGGGGACTAGCGGGAGTAATGGGATCCTACAATGAGCAGTTCTTC. Its protein is CASSVTRGLAGVMGSYNEQFF.

CDR3 DNA sequence: TGTGCCAGCAGTTCCCATAGCGGGAGATCCTACAATGAGCAGTTCTTC. Residues: CASSSHSGRSYNEQFF. This chain uses TRBV28 with TRBJ2-1; 9 nucleotides line up with TRBD2. V gave up 4 bases and J gave up 1 base; unmatched junction bases: 5. This CDR3 is built from 16 residues. Germline V gene lookup returns CDR1 MDHEN and CDR2 SYDVKM.

The chain joins TRBV10-3 to TRBJ2-2, with D maybe TRBD1 (6 bases). CDR3 length: 15 amino acids. V lost 5 bases and J 1 base, leaving 11 bases between the germline ends. The germline V gene encodes CDR1 ENHRY and CDR2 SYGVKD. The CDR3 region has the DNA TGTGCCATCAGTACCCGGGACAAGAACACCGGGGAGCTGTTTTTT. Protein: CAISTRDKNTGELFF.

V gene TRBV2 combines with J gene TRBJ2-5; 9 bases fit TRBD2. Germline-derived CDR1 and CDR2 are SNHLY and FYNNEI. The J segment lost 2 bases and the V segment lost 4 bases, leaving 5 bases of the junction unmatched. This CDR3 is built from 15 residues. The CDR3 DNA reads as TGTGCCAGCAGTGGACCGACTAGCGGACAAGAGACCCAGTACTTC. Protein: CASSGPTSGQETQYF.

The chain is built from TRBV2 and TRBJ2-1; D is unclear. The CDR3 runs 13 residues. From germline, CDR1 is SNHLY and CDR2 FYNNEI. V was trimmed by 1 base and J by 6 bases, leaving 7 bases between them. The CDR3 DNA sequence: TGTGCCAGCAGTGAAGGTACAGTCAATGAGCAGTTCTTC. This encodes CASSEGTVNEQFF.

This sequence joins TRBV6-1 and TRBJ1-6, with D uncertain. CDR3 length: 15 amino acids. V gave up 0 bases and J gave up 6 bases, with 9 bases separating them. In germline, CDR1 is MNHNS, CDR2 SASEGT. The DNA of the CDR3 is TGTGCCAGCAGTGAAGCGGAGGCGGTTAATTCACCCCTCCACTTT. Translated, it gives CASSEAEAVNSPLHF.

This chain links TRBV7-2 with TRBJ2-5; tentative D call: TRBD2 (5 bases). Germline assignment: CDR1 SGHTA and CDR2 FQGNSA. V lost 0 bases and J 10 bases, leaving 24 bases between the germline ends. The CDR3 covers 17 residues. The CDR3 loop is CASSLATTPMARGGQYF. CDR3 in DNA: TGTGCCAGCAGCTTAGCGACCACCCCTATGGCCCGGGGTGGCCAGTACTTC.

The J gene is TRBJ2-1, the V gene TRBV6-5; 12 bases align to TRBD2. V trimming: 6 bases; J trimming: 8 bases; junction bases outside the gene matches: 5. The CDR3 runs 14 residues. CDR1 and CDR2 from the germline V gene are MNHEY and SVGAGI. Here the CDR3 DNA reads TGTGCCAGCAGGCTAGCGGGAGGGAACGATGAGCAGTTCTTC. Amino acids: CASRLAGGNDEQFF.

This clone appeared once. The genes are TRBV5-1 and TRBJ2-7; 13 nucleotides align to TRBD2. Germline loops: CDR1 SGHRS, CDR2 YFSETQ. The CDR3 consists of 18 residues. V shed 4 bases, J shed 6 bases, and the junction held 16 bases outside the gene matches. The CDR3 bases are TGCGCCAGCAGCAACACGAGGAGCGGACTAGCGGGAGCAAGCGAGCAGTACTTC. The encoded protein is CASSNTRSGLAGASEQYF.

This chain uses TRBV7-3 with TRBJ2-1; TRBD2 might be the D (6 bases). There are 15 residues in the CDR3. V was pared by 3 bases and J by 4 bases, with 13 bases between. CDR1 and CDR2 (germline): SGHTA, FQGTGA. CDR3 region: CASSLAGTDYNEQFF. DNA for the CDR3: TGTGCCAGCAGCTTGGCGGGGACGGATTACAATGAGCAGTTCTTC.

Written as DNA, the CDR3 is TGCGCCAGCAGCGCGGCCGGGACAGACAATGAAAAACTGTTTTTT. As protein: CASSAAGTDNEKLFF. J is TRBJ1-4 and V is TRBV5-1; 7 bases are a match to TRBD1. Trimming removed 4 bases from V and 5 bases from J; junction bases left unmatched: 8. Germline-derived CDR1 and CDR2 are SGHRS and YFSETQ. The CDR3 is made up of 15 amino acids.

The chain carries TRBV5-1 and TRBJ1-2, with D maybe TRBD1 (5 bases). CDR3 length: 13 residues. Trimming left V 2 bases short and J 1 base short, with 6 bases between. In germline, CDR1 is SGHRS, CDR2 YFSETQ. The CDR3 coding sequence is TGCGCCAGCAGCTTCAGGGTTAACTATGGCTACACCTTC. This gives the protein CASSFRVNYGYTF. The whole variable domain, filled in from reference TRBV5-1 and TRBJ1-2, reads KAGVTQTPRYLIKTRGQQVTLSCSPISGHRSVSWYQQTPGQGLQFLFEYFSETQRNKGNFPGRFSGRQFSNSRSEMNVSTLELGDSALYLCASSFRVNYGYTFGSGTRLTVV.

The genes are TRBV2 and TRBJ1-5, with D possibly matching TRBD1 (6 bases). The germline gives CDR1 SNHLY, CDR2 FYNNEI. This CDR3 is 15 amino acids long. V dropped 1 base and J dropped 7 bases, with 14 bases sitting between them. Here the CDR3 reads CASSEDRVSRQPQHF. The CDR3 DNA reads TGTGCCAGCAGTGAAGACAGGGTAAGCCGCCAGCCCCAGCATTTT.

The chain carries TRBV14 and TRBJ2-5; D may be TRBD1 (5 bases). V was clipped by 2 bases and J by 5 bases, with 12 bases between them. Germline loops: CDR1 SGHDN, CDR2 FVKESK. This CDR3 comprises 14 residues. In nucleotides, the CDR3 is TGTGCCAGCAGCCAAAATAGGGGTATCGAGACCCAGTACTTC. Its protein product is CASSQNRGIETQYF.

Concerning this clone: At one end, the junction sequence differs from germline, possibly due to a read error. This chain connects TRBV19 to TRBJ2-2, with TRBD2 matching 13 bases. The CDR3 has 16 residues. Per germline, CDR1 LNHDA and CDR2 SQIVND (reference sequence). The CDR3 protein is CASTTGTSGNTGGLFF. CDR3 coding DNA: TGTGCCAGTACCACCGGGACTAGCGGGAACACCGGGGGGCTGTTTTTT. The variable domain in full, with the rest retrieved from reference TRBV19 and TRBJ2-2, is DGGITQSPKYLFRKEGQNVTLSCEQNLNHDAMYWYRQDPGQGLRLIYYSQIVNDFQKGDIAEGYSVSREKKESFPLTVTSAQKNPTAFYLCASTTGTSGNTGGLFFGEGSRLTVL.